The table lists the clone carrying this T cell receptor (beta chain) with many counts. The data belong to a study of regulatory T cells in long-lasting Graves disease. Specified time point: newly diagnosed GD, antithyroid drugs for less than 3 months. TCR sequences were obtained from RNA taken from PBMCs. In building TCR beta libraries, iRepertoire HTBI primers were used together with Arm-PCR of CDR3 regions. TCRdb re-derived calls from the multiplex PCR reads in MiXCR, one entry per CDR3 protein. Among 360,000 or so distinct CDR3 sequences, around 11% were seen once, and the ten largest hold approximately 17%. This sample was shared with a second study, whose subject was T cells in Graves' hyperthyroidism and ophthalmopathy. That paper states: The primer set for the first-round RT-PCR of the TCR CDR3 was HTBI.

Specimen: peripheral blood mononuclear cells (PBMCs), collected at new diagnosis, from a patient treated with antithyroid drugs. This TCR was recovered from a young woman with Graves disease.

The CDR3 DNA reads as TGTGCCAGCAGCTTACTTACTAGCGGGGACTCCTACAATGAGCAGTTCTTC. The encoded protein is CASSLLTSGDSYNEQFF. The chain carries TRBV7-8 and TRBJ2-1, with TRBD2 matching 10 bases. CDR3 size: 17 residues. V lost 2 bases, J lost 0 bases, and 4 bases stayed unmatched. Looked up from germline, CDR1 is SGHVS and CDR2 is FQNEAQ.